Shown below are 28 T cell receptor beta chains from a single sample sequenced in a study of Ad26.COV2.S vaccination and SARS-CoV-2 variants. TCRdb's copy holds only in-frame clones and misses some; the assay was immunoSEQ multiplex PCR. The table records 300,000 to 350,000 clones, 85% to 90% of them present only once. Treatment here: some 19 received Ad26.COV2.S at low or high dose, single or two shots; a few received placebo; per-sample allocation not given. The samples date from day 63 after the first vaccine or placebo injection. The sequencing used peripheral blood, collected in a trial of Ad26.COV2.S vaccine versus placebo. These receptor sequences come from a person aged 18 to 59 who received the Ad26.COV2.S COVID-19 vaccine or a placebo.

The genes are TRBV14 and TRBJ2-2; D gene uncertain. V was pared by 6 bases and J by 8 bases, with 7 bases between. Looked up from germline, CDR1 is SGHDN and CDR2 is FVKESK. The CDR3 covers 11 residues. In DNA form, the CDR3 reads TGTGCCAGCAGTCTATTAGGGGAGCTGTTTTTT. As protein: CASSLLGELFF. The complete variable domain, with remaining parts taken from reference TRBV14 and TRBJ2-2, reads EAGVTQFPSHSVIEKGQTVTLRCDPISGHDNLYWYRRVMGKEIKFLLHFVKESKQDESGMPNNRFLAERTGGTYSTLKVQPAELEDSGVYFCASSLLGELFFGEGSRLTVL.

This chain uses TRBV5-6 with TRBJ2-1, with D perhaps TRBD1 or TRBD2 (5 bases each). CDR3 length: 16 residues. The V end lost 1 base, the J end lost 9 bases, and 20 bases lay between the germline ends. CDR1 and CDR2 from the germline V gene are SGHDT and YYEEEE. The CDR3 spells CASSLRTGGFFTEQFF. CDR3 nucleotide sequence: TGTGCCAGCAGCTTGAGGACTGGGGGTTTTTTTACTGAGCAGTTCTTC.

This clone was found a few times. The chain employs TRBV7-9 and TRBJ2-5; D is ambiguous. The germline CDR1 and CDR2 sequences are SEHNR and FQNEAQ (reference sequence). The ends were cut back, 4 bases at V and 3 bases at J, with 15 bases in the middle. The length of the CDR3 is 15 residues. The CDR3 loop reads CASSSLVAAEETQYF. The CDR3 DNA is TGTGCCAGCAGCTCTCTTGTCGCCGCTGAAGAGACCCAGTACTTC.

The J gene is TRBJ1-1, the V gene TRBV7-9, with 9 bases fitting TRBD1. Unmatched junction bases numbered 4, after V lost 5 bases and J lost 3 bases. The germline V gene encodes CDR1 SEHNR and CDR2 FQNEAQ (reference sequence). This CDR3 region has 14 residues. In DNA, the CDR3 is TGTGCCAGCAGCACCCGGGACAGGGACACTGAAGCTTTCTTT. Translating it yields CASSTRDRDTEAFF.

This clone was found once. The rearrangement links TRBV28 to TRBJ1-1, with 12 nucleotides matching TRBD1. The V segment lost 4 bases and the J segment 6 bases; nucleotides outside the gene matches: 12. The CDR3 contains 17 residues. Germline lookup yields CDR1 MDHEN and CDR2 SYDVKM. For the CDR3, the DNA is TGTGCCAGCAGTTCAGACATCCGGGACAGGGGGCTCCCTGAAGCTTTCTTT. Translation: CASSSDIRDRGLPEAFF.

V gene TRBV10-1 combines with J gene TRBJ2-7, with 10 bases that match TRBD1. The ends lost 3 bases at V and 1 base at J; junction bases unmatched: 6. This CDR3 has 16 amino acids. Germline values: CDR1 WNHNN, CDR2 SYGVQD (reference sequence). As DNA, the CDR3 is TGCGCCAGCAGTGAAAGACAGGGGGCCAGGTCCTACGAGCAGTACTTC. Protein sequence: CASSERQGARSYEQYF.

The chain employs TRBV9 and TRBJ2-1; perhaps TRBD2 as D (6 bases). The CDR3 consists of 16 residues. The V gene lost 1 base and the J gene lost 4 bases, with 15 bases spanning the gap. Looked up from germline, CDR1 is SGDLS and CDR2 is YYNGEE. This CDR3 is CASSVLSSGLYNEQFF. The CDR3, as DNA: TGTGCCAGCAGCGTACTGTCCAGCGGGCTTTACAATGAGCAGTTCTTC.

This chain joins TRBV27 and TRBJ2-1; 7 bases map to TRBD1. The germline CDR1 and CDR2 sequences are MNHEY and SMNVEV (reference sequence). V lost 8 bases to trimming and J lost 5 bases; unmatched junction nucleotides: 12. This CDR3 region has 15 residues. The CDR3 protein is CASLPTGTGHNEQFF. For the CDR3, the DNA is TGTGCCAGCCTCCCGACAGGGACGGGCCACAATGAGCAGTTCTTC.

The chain joins TRBV27 to TRBJ2-1, with D uncertain. Germline V lookup: CDR1 MNHEY, CDR2 SMNVEV (reference sequence). The V gene lost 7 bases and the J gene lost 4 bases, with 17 bases spanning the gap. The CDR3 contains 15 residues. The CDR3 protein is CASTAGRTRYNEQFF. The CDR3 region has the DNA TGTGCCAGCACCGCCGGTCGAACGAGGTACAATGAGCAGTTCTTC.

The chain uses TRBV6-2 or TRBV6-3 and TRBJ2-5; D call uncertain. V was clipped by 6 bases and J by 1 base, with 9 bases between them. The CDR3 totals 13 residues. Looked up from germline, CDR1 is MNHEY and CDR2 is SVGEGT. CDR3 sequence: CASSANSQETQYF. CDR3 sequence (DNA): TGTGCCAGCAGCGCTAACAGCCAAGAGACCCAGTACTTC.

This clone was detected only once. The chain has TRBV13 and TRBJ2-1; 7 bases match TRBD2. Germline CDR1 is PRHDT and CDR2 is FYEKMQ (reference sequence). CDR3 length: 17 residues. J was trimmed by 2 bases and V by 5 bases; bases with no gene match: 12. The CDR3 DNA reads TGTGCCAGCAGCGTTTATGAGGAGCGGGAAGCCTACAATGAGCAGTTCTTC. This gives the protein CASSVYEEREAYNEQFF.

The chain has TRBV4-1 and TRBJ2-3; the D gene could be TRBD1 or TRBD2 (5 bases each). The CDR3 sequence is 15 residues long. Germline CDR1 MGHRA, CDR2 YSYEKL. Trimming left V 2 bases short and J 1 base short, with 10 bases between. The DNA of the CDR3 is TGCGCCAGCAGCCAATTGGGGGTTGGCACAGATACGCAGTATTTT. Protein sequence: CASSQLGVGTDTQYF.

The rearrangement uses TRBV7-9 and TRBJ1-4, with D maybe TRBD1 (5 bases). Per germline, CDR1 SEHNR and CDR2 FQNEAQ (reference sequence). This CDR3 has 15 residues. V lost 0 bases and J 2 bases, leaving 7 bases between the germline ends. CDR3 coding DNA: TGTGCCAGCAGCTTAGCAGGGGCGACTAATGAAAAACTGTTTTTT. Protein: CASSLAGATNEKLFF.

The chain joins TRBV7-2 to TRBJ1-1; the D is unclear. The CDR3 has 14 amino acids. Trimming cost V 3 bases and J 3 bases, with 11 bases left between them. CDR1 is SGHTA and CDR2 is FQGNSA in the germline V gene. The CDR3 is CASSLSRTDTEAFF. The CDR3 region has the DNA TGTGCCAGCAGCTTGTCCCGGACGGACACTGAAGCTTTCTTT.

Here the CDR3 reads CASGMAGGRSTDTQYF. The CDR3, as DNA: TGTGCCAGCGGGATGGCGGGGGGTAGGAGCACAGATACGCAGTATTTT. The chain uses TRBV28 and TRBJ2-3; 8 nucleotides align to TRBD2. V trimming: 8 bases; J trimming: 0 bases; junction bases outside the gene matches: 10. The V gene's germline CDR1 is MDHEN and CDR2 SYDVKM. CDR3 length: 16 residues.

The chain has TRBV28 and TRBJ2-7; 10 bases line up with TRBD1. Germline V gene data show CDR1 as MDHEN and CDR2 as SYDVKM. V trimming: 2 bases; J trimming: 4 bases; junction bases outside the gene matches: 14. The length of the CDR3 is 18 residues. The CDR3 reads CASSLHKGSGTGDYEQYF. The CDR3 DNA reads as TGTGCCAGCAGTTTACACAAAGGGTCCGGGACAGGGGATTACGAGCAGTACTTC.

V gene TRBV7-2 combines with J gene TRBJ2-7; 7 bases map to TRBD1. Trimming cost V 2 bases and J 4 bases; bases outside gene matches: 11. This CDR3 contains 16 residues. CDR1 and CDR2 (germline): SGHTA, FQGNSA. CDR3 in amino acids: CASSLLRGRTTYEQYF. The CDR3 DNA sequence: TGTGCCAGCAGCTTATTAAGGGGGCGAACCACTTACGAGCAGTACTTC.

The V call is TRBV2, the J call TRBJ1-3; TRBD1 aligns across 8 bases. The CDR3 contains 13 residues. From germline, CDR1 is SNHLY and CDR2 FYNNEI. After removal of 7 bases from V and 4 bases from J, the junction contained 3 bases not matched to a gene. CDR3 in DNA: TGTGCCAGCACGGACAGGGAGGGAAACACCATATATTTT. It is translated as CASTDREGNTIYF.

The CDR3 loop is CASSAHSEGRWAEAFF. The CDR3 bases are TGTGCCAGCAGCGCCCATTCCGAAGGGAGGTGGGCTGAAGCTTTCTTT. The chain links TRBV9 to TRBJ1-1; D unresolved. Between the trimmed V and J ends, which lost 3 bases and 6 bases, there was a span of 21 bases. The CDR3 spans 16 residues. Germline V gene data show CDR1 as SGDLS and CDR2 as YYNGEE.

The chain joins TRBV18 to TRBJ2-7; D is perhaps TRBD1 (5 bases). The V end lost 6 bases, the J end lost 6 bases, and 12 bases lay between the germline ends. CDR3 size: 12 residues. Germline V gene lookup returns CDR1 KGHSH and CDR2 LQKENI. CDR3 amino acids: CASSPGSGEQYF. In nucleotides, the CDR3 is TGTGCCAGCTCCCCAGGGTCTGGCGAGCAGTACTTC.

This clone was seen just once. This sequence joins TRBV7-9 and TRBJ2-7, with D unresolved. Trimming pared 5 bases from V and 7 bases from J, leaving 15 bases between. CDR1 is SEHNR and CDR2 is FQNEAQ in the germline V gene (reference sequence). The CDR3 is made up of 13 amino acids. The DNA for the CDR3 is TGTGCCAGCAGCCCCCTCCTAGATAAGGAGCAGTACGTC. Its translation is CASSPLLDKEQYV.

A single count supports this clone. The chain's CDR3 is CASSPSIEQLRGANTEAFF. CDR3 in DNA: TGTGCCAGCAGCCCTAGTATTGAGCAACTCAGGGGGGCGAACACTGAAGCTTTCTTT. The chain combines TRBV11-2 with TRBJ1-1; 7 bases fit TRBD1. The germline V gene encodes CDR1 SGHAT and CDR2 FQNNGV. This CDR3 comprises 19 residues. With V trimmed by 5 bases and J by 1 base, 19 bases remained unmatched.

J is TRBJ2-7 and V is TRBV29-1, with TRBD1 as a possible D gene (6 bases). CDR1 is SQVTM, CDR2 ANQGSEA, per germline. This CDR3 has 15 residues. Between the trimmed V and J ends, which lost 6 bases and 2 bases, there was a span of 20 bases. CDR3 sequence: CSVGVADSITYEQYF. The CDR3 bases are TGCAGCGTGGGGGTGGCGGACAGTATCACCTACGAGCAGTACTTC.

The V gene is TRBV2, the J gene TRBJ2-3, with D perhaps TRBD1 (8 bases). The V end was cut by 5 bases, the J end by 3 bases, with 18 bases between. The germline V gene encodes CDR1 SNHLY and CDR2 FYNNEI. This CDR3 comprises 16 residues. The CDR3: CASSWGRGQVTDTQYF. CDR3 nucleotide sequence: TGTGCCAGCAGTTGGGGGAGGGGACAGGTAACAGATACGCAGTATTTT.

The chain has TRBV4-1 and TRBJ1-1; TRBD1 is a possible D gene (6 bases). CDR3 length: 12 amino acids. V was pared by 3 bases and J by 7 bases, with 9 bases between. Per the germline V gene, CDR1 is MGHRA and CDR2 is YSYEKL. CDR3 nucleotide sequence: TGCGCCAGCAGCCAGACAGGTTTTGAAGCTTTCTTT. As protein: CASSQTGFEAFF.

This clone was seen once. This chain links TRBV7-2 with TRBJ1-2; no firm D call. Trimming stripped 5 bases from V and 2 bases from J, with 12 bases between. Germline CDR1 and CDR2: SGHTA and FQGNSA. This CDR3 contains 14 residues. The DNA for the CDR3 is TGTGCCAGCAGCATCAACACGGTGAACTATGGCTACACCTTC. Protein product: CASSINTVNYGYTF.

The V call is TRBV27, the J call TRBJ2-5; TRBD1 matches 7 bases. Germline CDR1 reads MNHEY; CDR2 reads SMNVEV (reference sequence). The CDR3 is 17 amino acids. With 7 bases clipped from V and 2 bases from J, the junction kept 16 bases outside the gene matches. This CDR3 is CASKRIFNSGQQETQYF. CDR3 DNA: TGTGCCAGCAAAAGAATTTTTAATTCGGGACAGCAAGAGACCCAGTACTTC.

The chain employs TRBV7-3 and TRBJ2-5, with 11 positions matching TRBD2. CDR1 is SGHTA, CDR2 FQGTGA, per germline. V lost 4 bases, J lost 2 bases, and 3 bases stayed unmatched. The CDR3 extends over 15 amino acids. This CDR3 is CASSSTSGIQETQYF. CDR3 coding DNA: TGTGCCAGCAGCTCGACTAGCGGGATTCAAGAGACCCAGTACTTC.